This T cell receptor beta chain was identified during a study of regulatory T cells in long-lasting Graves disease. V lost 6 bases to trimming and J lost 3 bases, with 13 bases between them. The V gene's germline CDR1 is MDHEN and CDR2 SYDVKM. The CDR3 extends over 14 amino acids. In this sample, this clonotype turned up many times. CDR3-region Arm-PCR and iRepertoire HTBI primers produced the TCR beta libraries. Using its own MiXCR run on the multiplex PCR reads, TCRdb lists one record per CDR3 protein. The sample holds about 620,000 distinct CDR3 sequences, roughly 15% seen once. Time point noted: newly diagnosed GD, antithyroid drugs for less than 3 months. PBMC RNA served as the TCR library source. These records were also assigned to another study, of T cells in Graves' hyperthyroidism and ophthalmopathy. That paper states: Carried out on the TCR CDR3, a first-round RT-PCR used the HTBI primer set.

The clonotype originates from a woman in her twenties or thirties with Graves disease. The sample in question was peripheral blood mononuclear cells (PBMCs), obtained at new diagnosis, from a patient treated with antithyroid drugs. The chain carries TRBV28 and TRBJ2-3; maybe TRBD1 (7 bases). CDR3 sequence: CASRVRGRTDTQYF. Here the CDR3 DNA reads TGTGCCAGCAGAGTCAGGGGGAGGACAGATACGCAGTATTTT. Combining the CDR3 with reference TRBV28 and TRBJ2-3 gives the whole variable domain DVKVTQSSRYLVKRTGEKVFLECVQDMDHENMFWYRQDPGLGLRLIYFSYDVKMKEKGDIPEGYSVSREKKERFSLILESASTNQTSMYLCASRVRGRTDTQYFGPGTRLTVL.